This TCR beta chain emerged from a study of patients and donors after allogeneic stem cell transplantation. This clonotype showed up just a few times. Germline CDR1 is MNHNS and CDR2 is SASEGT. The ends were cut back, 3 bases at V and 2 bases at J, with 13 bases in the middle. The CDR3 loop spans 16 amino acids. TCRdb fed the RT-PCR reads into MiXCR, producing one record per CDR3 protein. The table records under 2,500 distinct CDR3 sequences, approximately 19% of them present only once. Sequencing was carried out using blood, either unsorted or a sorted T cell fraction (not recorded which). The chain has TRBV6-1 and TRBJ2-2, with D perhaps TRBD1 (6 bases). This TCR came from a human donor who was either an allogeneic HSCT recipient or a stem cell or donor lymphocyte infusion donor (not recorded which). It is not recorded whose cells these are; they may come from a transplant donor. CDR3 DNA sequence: TGTGCCAGCAGTGATCTGCCGGGACAAAACACCGGGGAGCTGTTTTTT. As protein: CASSDLPGQNTGELFF.